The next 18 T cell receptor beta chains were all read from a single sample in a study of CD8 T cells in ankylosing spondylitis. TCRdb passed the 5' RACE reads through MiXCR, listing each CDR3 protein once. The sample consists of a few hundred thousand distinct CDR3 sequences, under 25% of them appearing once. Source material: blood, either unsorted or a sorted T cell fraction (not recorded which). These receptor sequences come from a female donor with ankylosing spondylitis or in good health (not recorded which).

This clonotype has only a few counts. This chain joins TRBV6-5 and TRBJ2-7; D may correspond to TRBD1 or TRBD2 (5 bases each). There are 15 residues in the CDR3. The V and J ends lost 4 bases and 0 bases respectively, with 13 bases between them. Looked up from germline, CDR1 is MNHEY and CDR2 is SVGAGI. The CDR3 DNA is TGTGCCAGCAGTTCCCCTGGGGGTAGCTCCTACGAGCAGTACTTC. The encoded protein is CASSSPGGSSYEQYF.

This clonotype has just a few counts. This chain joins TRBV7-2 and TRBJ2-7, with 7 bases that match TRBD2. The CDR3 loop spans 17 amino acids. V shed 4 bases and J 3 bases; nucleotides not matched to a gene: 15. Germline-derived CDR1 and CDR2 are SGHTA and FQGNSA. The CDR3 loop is CASSSTGPGGKSYEQYF. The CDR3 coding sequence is TGTGCCAGCAGCTCAACCGGGCCGGGGGGAAAGAGCTACGAGCAGTACTTC.

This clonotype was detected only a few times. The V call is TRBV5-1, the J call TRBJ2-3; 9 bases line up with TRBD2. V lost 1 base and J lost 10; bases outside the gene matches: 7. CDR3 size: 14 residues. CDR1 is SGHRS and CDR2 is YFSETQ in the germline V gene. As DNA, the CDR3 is TGCGCCAGCAGCTTGTCGCGGGAGGGCGTAGCGCAGTATTTT. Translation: CASSLSREGVAQYF.

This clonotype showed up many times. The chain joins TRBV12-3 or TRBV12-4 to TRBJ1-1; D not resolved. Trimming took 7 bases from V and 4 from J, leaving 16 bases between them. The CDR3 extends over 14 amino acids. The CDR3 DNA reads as TGTGCCAGCACCTCATTATACGGAGTCACTGAAGCTTTCTTT. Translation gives CASTSLYGVTEAFF.

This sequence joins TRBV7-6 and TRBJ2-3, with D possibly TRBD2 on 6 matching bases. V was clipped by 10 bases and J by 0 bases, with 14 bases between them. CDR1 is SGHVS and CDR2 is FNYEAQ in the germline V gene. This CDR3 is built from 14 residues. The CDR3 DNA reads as TGTGCCACCGCGGGGCGGAGAAGCACAGATACGCAGTATTTT. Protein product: CATAGRRSTDTQYF. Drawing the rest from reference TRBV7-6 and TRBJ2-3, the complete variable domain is GAGVSQSPRYKVTKRGQDVALRCDPISGHVSLYWYRQALGQGPEFLTYFNYEAQQDKSGLPNDRFSAERPEGSISTLTIQRTEQRDSAMYRCATAGRRSTDTQYFGPGTRLTVL.

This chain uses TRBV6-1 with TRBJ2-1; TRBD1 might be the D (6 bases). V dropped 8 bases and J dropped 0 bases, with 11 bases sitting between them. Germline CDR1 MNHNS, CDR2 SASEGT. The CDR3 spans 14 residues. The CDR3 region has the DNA TGTGCCAGCCACGAACAGGGCTCCTACAATGAGCAGTTCTTC. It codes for CASHEQGSYNEQFF.

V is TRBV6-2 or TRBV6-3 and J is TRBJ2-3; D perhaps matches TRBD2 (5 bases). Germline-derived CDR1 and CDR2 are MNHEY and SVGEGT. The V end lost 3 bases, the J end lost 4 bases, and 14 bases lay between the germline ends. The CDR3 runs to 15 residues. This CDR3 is CASSYRGNLADTQYF. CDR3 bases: TGTGCCAGCAGTTATCGAGGGAACTTAGCAGATACGCAGTATTTT.

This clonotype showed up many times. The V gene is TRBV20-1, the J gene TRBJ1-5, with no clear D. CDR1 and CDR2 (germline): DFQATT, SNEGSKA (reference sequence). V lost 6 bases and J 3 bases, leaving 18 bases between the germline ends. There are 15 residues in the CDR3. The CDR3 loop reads CSATPDGSFNQPQHF. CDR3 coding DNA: TGCAGTGCCACACCGGACGGGAGTTTCAATCAGCCCCAGCATTTT.

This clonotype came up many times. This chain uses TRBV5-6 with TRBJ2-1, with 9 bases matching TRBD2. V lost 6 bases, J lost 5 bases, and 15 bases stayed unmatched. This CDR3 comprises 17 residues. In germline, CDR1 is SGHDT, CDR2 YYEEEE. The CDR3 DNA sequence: TGTGCCAGCAAACAGATAGGCGGGGGGGACCTCGACAATGAGCAGTTCTTC. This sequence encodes CASKQIGGGDLDNEQFF.

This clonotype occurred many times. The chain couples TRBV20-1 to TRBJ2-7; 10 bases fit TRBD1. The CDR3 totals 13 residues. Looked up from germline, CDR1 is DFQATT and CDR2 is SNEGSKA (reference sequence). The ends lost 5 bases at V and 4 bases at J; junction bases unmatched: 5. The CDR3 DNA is TGCAGTGCTCAGGGGACAGGGGTATACGAGCAGTACTTC. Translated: CSAQGTGVYEQYF.

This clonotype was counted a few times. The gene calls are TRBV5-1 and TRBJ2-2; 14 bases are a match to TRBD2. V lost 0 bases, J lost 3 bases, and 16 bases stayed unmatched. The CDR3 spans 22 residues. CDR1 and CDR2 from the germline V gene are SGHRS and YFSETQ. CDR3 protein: CASSLAGRLAGGRNADTGELFF. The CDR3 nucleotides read TGCGCCAGCAGCTTGGCCGGGCGACTAGCGGGAGGGCGGAACGCGGACACCGGGGAGCTGTTTTTT.

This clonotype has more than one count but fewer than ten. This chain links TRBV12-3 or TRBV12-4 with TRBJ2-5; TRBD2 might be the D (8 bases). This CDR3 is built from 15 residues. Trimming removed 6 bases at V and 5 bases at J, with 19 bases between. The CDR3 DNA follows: TGTGCCAGCAGCCCGATCCCGGGAGGGGGCGAGACCCAGTACTTC. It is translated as CASSPIPGGGETQYF.

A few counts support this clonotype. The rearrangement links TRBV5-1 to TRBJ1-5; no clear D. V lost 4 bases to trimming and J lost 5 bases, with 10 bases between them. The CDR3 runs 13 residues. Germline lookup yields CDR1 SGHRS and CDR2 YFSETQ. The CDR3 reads CASSGRPDQPQHF. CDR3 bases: TGCGCCAGCAGCGGCCGGCCCGATCAGCCCCAGCATTTT.

The CDR3 DNA reads as TGTGCCAGCAGCCAAGACCTAGCAGGCATTTACGAGCAGTACTTC. Its protein is CASSQDLAGIYEQYF. The rearrangement joins TRBV3-1 to TRBJ2-7; possible D gene TRBD2, 5 bases. Germline V gene sequence: CDR1 LGHDT, CDR2 YNNKEL (reference sequence). V was clipped by 0 bases and J by 4 bases, with 13 bases between them. The CDR3 is 15 amino acids.

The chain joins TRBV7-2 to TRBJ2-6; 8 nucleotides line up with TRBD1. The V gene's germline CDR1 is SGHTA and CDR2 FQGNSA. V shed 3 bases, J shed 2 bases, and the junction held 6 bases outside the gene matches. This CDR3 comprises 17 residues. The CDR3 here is CASSFRQGIAGANVLTF. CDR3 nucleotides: TGTGCCAGCAGCTTCCGACAGGGGATCGCTGGGGCCAACGTCCTGACTTTC.

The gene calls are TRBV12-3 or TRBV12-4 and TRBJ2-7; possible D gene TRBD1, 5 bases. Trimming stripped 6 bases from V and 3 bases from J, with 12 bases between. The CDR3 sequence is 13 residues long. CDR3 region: CASRLPQGYEQYF. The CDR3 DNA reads TGTGCCAGCAGGTTACCGCAGGGCTACGAGCAGTACTTC.

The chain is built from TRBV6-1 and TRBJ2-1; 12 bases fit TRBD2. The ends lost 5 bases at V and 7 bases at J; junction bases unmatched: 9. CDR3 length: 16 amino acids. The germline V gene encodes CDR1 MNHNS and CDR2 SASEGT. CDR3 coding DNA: TGTGCCAGCAGTAGAGCACCGGGACTAGCGGGTAATGAGCAGTTCTTC. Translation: CASSRAPGLAGNEQFF.

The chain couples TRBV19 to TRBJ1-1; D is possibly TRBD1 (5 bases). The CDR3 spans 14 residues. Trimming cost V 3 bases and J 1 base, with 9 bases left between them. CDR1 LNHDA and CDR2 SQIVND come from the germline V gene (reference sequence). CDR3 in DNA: TGTGCCAGTAGTATTCGTGGACAGAACACTGAAGCTTTCTTT. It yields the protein CASSIRGQNTEAFF. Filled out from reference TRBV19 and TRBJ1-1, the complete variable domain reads DGGITQSPKYLFRKEGQNVTLSCEQNLNHDAMYWYRQDPGQGLRLIYYSQIVNDFQKGDIAEGYSVSREKKESFPLTVTSAQKNPTAFYLCASSIRGQNTEAFFGQGTRLTVV.